Following are 10 T cell receptor beta chains from one sample sequenced in a study of cytomegalovirus exposure and HLA in healthy donors. Primers for the PCR totalled 60 Vbeta and 13 Jbeta. TCRdb's table, derived via immunoSEQ multiplex PCR, lists solely in-frame clones and lacks some. The top ten hold roughly 5.3% of the sample, which has some 140,000 clones, around 82% seen once. Material for sequencing was PBMCs. These TCRs come from a woman between 35 and 50 years old in good health and CMV-seropositive.

The chain uses TRBV20-1 and TRBJ2-1, with TRBD1 matching 9 bases. Germline loops: CDR1 DFQATT, CDR2 SNEGSKA (reference sequence). This CDR3 is 11 amino acids long. CDR3 protein: CRATGGNEQFF. Written as DNA, the CDR3 is TGCAGAGCGACAGGGGGCAATGAGCAGTTCTTC.

The J gene is TRBJ1-5, the V gene TRBV12-5; tentative D call: TRBD1 (5 bases). The V end lost 5 bases, the J end lost 3 bases, and 17 bases lay between the germline ends. The CDR3 totals 16 residues. From germline, CDR1 is LGHNT and CDR2 FRNRAP. The CDR3 region has the DNA TGTGCTAGTGGTCCAGGTGCGGGGGGGTTCAATCAGCCCCAGCATTTT. The encoded protein is CASGPGAGGFNQPQHF.

The V and J genes are TRBV29-1 and TRBJ1-2; possible D gene TRBD1, 5 bases. Germline lookup yields CDR1 SQVTM and CDR2 ANQGSEA. V lost 7 bases, J lost 10 bases, and 22 bases lay in between. The CDR3 extends over 13 amino acids. The CDR3 bases are TGCAGCGCTCGAACCACAGGCACCGATGACTACACCTTC. Encoded protein: CSARTTGTDDYTF.

The CDR3 nucleotides are TGTGCCAGCAGCCCCAGGGGGGTTCGCTACGAGCAGTACTTC. Its translation: CASSPRGVRYEQYF. The V gene is TRBV7-2, the J gene TRBJ2-7; TRBD1 is a possible D gene (7 bases). Germline CDR1 is SGHTA and CDR2 is FQGNSA. The CDR3 contains 14 residues. V was pared by 5 bases and J by 3 bases, with 14 bases between.

The V gene is TRBV15, the J gene TRBJ2-7; 10 bases line up with TRBD1. Germline V gene data show CDR1 as LNHNV and CDR2 as YYDKDF (reference sequence). The CDR3 totals 13 residues. J gave up 3 bases and V 9 bases, and 5 bases lay outside the gene matches. The CDR3 nucleotides read TGTGCCACGGGGACAGGGGCGATCTACGAGCAGTACTTC. It is translated as CATGTGAIYEQYF.

The rearrangement joins TRBV10-1 to TRBJ2-3; no reliable D call. CDR3 length: 13 amino acids. V shed 5 bases and J shed 2 bases, with 8 bases lying between them. The germline gives CDR1 WNHNN, CDR2 SYGVQD (reference sequence). CDR3 nucleotides: TGCGCCAGCAGTTTCCAGAACACAGATACGCAGTATTTT. Translation: CASSFQNTDTQYF.

The chain recombines TRBV21-1 with TRBJ2-7; no check of the table's D call, TRBD2, against the DNA was made. TRBV21-1 is marked as a pseudogene. The CDR3 is 18 amino acids. CDR3 sequence reads: CASTKLSRGLAGTYEQYF. CDR3 bases: TGTGCCAGCACCAAACTCAGCAGGGGGCTAGCGGGAACCTACGAGCAGTACTTC.

The rearrangement links TRBV28 to TRBJ2-1; 10 nucleotides match TRBD2. The CDR3 totals 14 residues. After removal of 8 bases from V and 11 bases from J, the junction contained 12 bases not matched to a gene. Germline loops: CDR1 MDHEN, CDR2 SYDVKM. CDR3 loop: CASGSRTSGSQQFF. The CDR3 DNA reads TGTGCCAGCGGGTCCCGGACTAGCGGAAGCCAGCAGTTCTTC.

The chain combines TRBV29-1 with TRBJ1-2, with unresolved D. Germline-derived CDR1 and CDR2 are SQVTM and ANQGSEA. The length of the CDR3 is 15 residues. V lost 7 bases to trimming and J lost 0 bases, with 18 bases between them. The CDR3 nucleotides read TGCAGCGGGGGTGGAGGGCAGACCTCTAACTATGGCTACACCTTC. Protein product: CSGGGGQTSNYGYTF.

This chain links TRBV6-6 with TRBJ2-7; 13 positions match TRBD2. There are 15 residues in the CDR3. With V trimmed by 6 bases and J by 4 bases, 6 bases remained unmatched. The germline V gene has CDR1 MNHNY and CDR2 SVGAGI (reference sequence). In nucleotides, the CDR3 is TGTGCCAGCAGGGGACTAGCGGGATTGACTTACGAGCAGTACTTC. It translates to CASRGLAGLTYEQYF.